These T cell receptor beta chains were read from a single sample in a study of blood T cell repertoires in COVID-19. Repertoires were generated with immunoSEQ multiplex PCR, while TCRdb's copy carries only in-frame clones and drops some. Of 90,000 or so clones in the sample, about 90% were seen once. The sequencing sample was made of peripheral blood. These receptors originate from a man aged 18 to 29 with COVID-19, enrolled during active disease. Each CDR3 is given with its conserved first and last residue. A row's size may be missing; if present it is once, few, many or a size class.

J | V | size | CDR3
TRBJ1-1 | TRBV5-5 | once | CASSFFGFNQGGLNTEAFF
TRBJ1-5 | TRBV24-1 | - | CATSDRRDNQPQHF
TRBJ2-1 | TRBV7-9 | few | CASSQIKDALGDEQFF
TRBJ2-7 | TRBV13 | - | CASSYGTSGRSEQYF
TRBJ2-7 | TRBV24-1 | - | CATSDPGTGNSYEQYF
TRBJ2-2 | TRBV4-3 | - | CASSQAPPLLAGGITGELFF
TRBJ2-1 | TRBV3-1/TRBV3-2 | - | CASSHGPGQGSYNEQFF
TRBJ2-1 | TRBV19 | - | CASSIYGNEQFF
TRBJ1-6 | TRBV6-1 | - | CASSELQENSPLHF
TRBJ2-5 | TRBV6-1 | - | CASSGPLTSGRGETQYF
TRBJ2-1 | TRBV4-2 | - | CASSQALARDYNEQFF
TRBJ2-5 | TRBV28 | - | CASSLPGVPETQYF
TRBJ2-3 | TRBV7-2 | - | CASSFRAAGTDTQYF
TRBJ2-3 | TRBV2 | once | CATETGDGTDTQYF
TRBJ1-3 | TRBV9 | - | CASAESGIQRYGNTIYF
TRBJ2-3 | TRBV6-2/TRBV6-3 | once | CASSYSGSSTDTQYF
TRBJ2-7 | TRBV9 | - | CASSPNPGQGNEQYF
TRBJ2-3 | TRBV27 | - | CASSLWTSVSTDTQYF
TRBJ1-1 | TRBV9 | - | CASSAGEGWATEAFF
TRBJ2-7 | TRBV27 | few | CASSPGLAGYEQYF
TRBJ2-7 | TRBV28 | - | CASSPSMTGEAREQYF
TRBJ2-2 | TRBV11-2 | - | CASSFKIHLAGNTGELFF
TRBJ1-2 | TRBV18 | - | CASSQFGQEEDGYTF
TRBJ2-7 | TRBV14 | - | CASSRAAGELYEQYF
TRBJ2-7 | TRBV7-6 | once | CASSPPGQGDEQYF
TRBJ2-7 | TRBV11-2 | - | CASSLVPGTHSTYEQYF
TRBJ2-7 | TRBV27 | - | CASSFGIASSYEQYF
TRBJ2-1 | TRBV11-2 | - | CASSLAWTSGYNEQFF
TRBJ2-7 | TRBV19 | - | CASSIRASGSYEQYF
TRBJ2-5 | TRBV28 | - | CASSLGPGQETQYF
TRBJ1-4 | TRBV2 | - | CASSEGGYGKGEKLFF
TRBJ2-7 | TRBV27 | - | CASSPGQGYEQYF
TRBJ2-6 | TRBV6-4 | few | CASSGTGGAGANVLTF
TRBJ2-7 | TRBV7-9 | - | CASSLGSQGSGEQYF
TRBJ2-7 | TRBV7-6 | - | CASSLGEEQYF
TRBJ1-1 | TRBV20-1 | - | CSAPADTEAFF
TRBJ1-5 | TRBV9 | - | CASSVGDRGNQPQHF
TRBJ2-3 | TRBV7-2 | - | CASSPTSGSTDTQYF
TRBJ2-2 | TRBV7-9 | few | CASSSTGTSGMANTGELFF
TRBJ1-5 | TRBV27 | - | CASSPFGGIDQPQHF